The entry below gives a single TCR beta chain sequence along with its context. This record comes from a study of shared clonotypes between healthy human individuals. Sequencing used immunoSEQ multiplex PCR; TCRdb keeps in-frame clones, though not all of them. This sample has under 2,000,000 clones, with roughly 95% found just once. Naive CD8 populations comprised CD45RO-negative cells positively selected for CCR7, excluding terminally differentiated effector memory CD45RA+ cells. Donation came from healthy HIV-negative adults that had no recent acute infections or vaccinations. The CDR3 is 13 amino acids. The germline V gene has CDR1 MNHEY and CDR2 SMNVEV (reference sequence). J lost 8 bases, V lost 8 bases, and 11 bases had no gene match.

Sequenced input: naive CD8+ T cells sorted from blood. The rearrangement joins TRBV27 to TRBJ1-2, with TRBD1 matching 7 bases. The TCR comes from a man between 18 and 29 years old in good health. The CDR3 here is CASAYRGFGGYTF. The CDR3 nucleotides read TGTGCCAGCGCATACAGGGGATTCGGGGGCTACACCTTC.